Below are 27 T cell receptor beta chains sequenced from a single sample in a study of CD8+ T cells in alopecia areata. RNA extraction and reverse transcription yielded cDNA as sequencing template. Profiling relied on immunoSEQ multiplex PCR, and the TCRdb table lists in-frame clones only, not all of them. Of 50,000 to 70,000 clones in the sample, roughly 40% were seen once. Sequenced material: NKG2D-low CD8+ T cells sorted from blood. All receptors come from a human donor with alopecia areata.

This chain connects TRBV29-1 to TRBJ1-2; TRBD1 matches at 7 bases. The CDR3 length is 15 residues. V shed 3 bases and J 2 bases; nucleotides not matched to a gene: 9. Germline-derived CDR1 and CDR2 are SQVTM and ANQGSEA. CDR3 sequence (DNA): TGCAGCGTTGATGTGCTGCAGGGGGGAAACTATGGCTACACCTTC. Its translation: CSVDVLQGGNYGYTF. Variable domain in full (rest from reference TRBV29-1 and TRBJ1-2): SAVISQKPSRDICQRGTSLTIQCQVDSQVTMMFWYRQQPGQSLTLIATANQGSEATYESGFVIDKFPISRPNLTFSTLTVSNMSPEDSSIYLCSVDVLQGGNYGYTFGSGTRLTVV.

This sequence joins TRBV5-6 and TRBJ2-7; D might be TRBD1 (6 bases). The CDR3 loop spans 18 amino acids. Trimming stripped 3 bases from V and 5 bases from J, with 27 bases between. Germline V gives CDR1 SGHDT, CDR2 YYEEEE. CDR3 DNA sequence: TGTGCCAGCAGCTCCCCTCCAAGGGTAGACAGGACCTGGCACGAGCAGTACTTC. It yields the protein CASSSPPRVDRTWHEQYF. The full variable domain, rest sourced from reference TRBV5-6 and TRBJ2-7, is DAGVTQSPTHLIKTRGQQVTLRCSPKSGHDTVSWYQQALGQGPQFIFQYYEEEERQRGNFPDRFSGHQFPNYSSELNVNALLLGDSALYLCASSSPPRVDRTWHEQYFGPGTRLTVT.

This sequence joins TRBV18 and TRBJ2-5; 8 bases line up with TRBD2. The trim removed 2 bases at V and 2 bases at J, leaving 4 bases unmatched. Germline lookup yields CDR1 KGHSH and CDR2 LQKENI. This CDR3 region has 15 residues. The CDR3 DNA reads TGTGCCAGCTCACCAAGCGGGGGTCGGCAAGAGACCCAGTACTTC. Protein product: CASSPSGGRQETQYF.

The V and J genes are TRBV4-1 and TRBJ2-7, with unresolved D. This CDR3 region has 14 residues. Deletions cut 1 base from V and 0 bases from J, with 7 bases between. CDR1 is MGHRA and CDR2 is YSYEKL in the germline V gene. CDR3 sequence reads: CASSQGVHSYEQYF. Here the CDR3 DNA reads TGCGCCAGCAGCCAAGGGGTCCACTCCTACGAGCAGTACTTC.

The CDR3 reads CASSKSTNEWGTDTQYF. For the CDR3, the DNA is TGTGCCAGCAGCAAATCGACTAACGAGTGGGGCACAGATACGCAGTATTTT. The chain employs TRBV11-2 and TRBJ2-3, with D possibly TRBD2 on 5 matching bases. The CDR3 extends over 17 amino acids. Germline assignment: CDR1 SGHAT and CDR2 FQNNGV. V shed 5 bases and J shed 1 base, with 19 bases lying between them.

This chain uses TRBV27 with TRBJ2-7; 7 nucleotides match TRBD1. The ends lost 8 bases at V and 7 bases at J; junction bases unmatched: 11. CDR1 MNHEY and CDR2 SMNVEV come from the germline V gene (reference sequence). The CDR3 contains 13 residues. The CDR3 spells CASHDRAVGEQYF. The CDR3 DNA follows: TGTGCCAGCCATGACAGGGCCGTCGGGGAGCAGTACTTC.

V usage is TRBV7-6 and J usage is TRBJ2-5; D is unresolved. With 1 base removed from V and 4 bases from J, the gap between germline ends came to 10 bases. The CDR3 has 14 residues. Per the germline V gene, CDR1 is SGHVS and CDR2 is FNYEAQ. In DNA form, the CDR3 reads TGTGCCAGCAGCTTAGTATTATCTCTAGAGACCCAGTACTTC. Its protein is CASSLVLSLETQYF. Looking up the rest from reference TRBV7-6 and TRBJ2-5 gives the full variable domain: GAGVSQSPRYKVTKRGQDVALRCDPISGHVSLYWYRQALGQGPEFLTYFNYEAQQDKSGLPNDRFSAERPEGSISTLTIQRTEQRDSAMYRCASSLVLSLETQYFGPGTRLLVL.

This rearrangement joins TRBV27 to TRBJ2-3; D uncertain. Trimming stripped 8 bases from V and 2 bases from J, with 17 bases between. In germline, CDR1 is MNHEY, CDR2 SMNVEV (reference sequence). This CDR3 spans 15 amino acids. The CDR3 protein is CASSPSVGYTDTQYF. In DNA, the CDR3 is TGTGCCAGCTCGCCATCCGTCGGATACACAGATACGCAGTATTTT.

The rearrangement uses TRBV10-2 and TRBJ1-1; a weak D match, TRBD1 (5 bases). V shed 6 bases and J shed 1 base, with 9 bases lying between them. This CDR3 contains 13 residues. CDR1 is WSHSY, CDR2 SAAADI, per germline. The CDR3, as DNA: TGCGCCAGCAGAGAGGGGAAGAACACTGAAGCTTTCTTT. Protein sequence: CASREGKNTEAFF.

Concerning this clone: Within the sample, other DNA sequences also encode this same CDR3. This rearrangement joins TRBV29-1 to TRBJ2-7, with a tentative D call TRBD1 (5 bases). The germline V and J ends were trimmed by 4 bases and 0 bases, with 16 bases remaining between them. CDR1 is SQVTM and CDR2 is ANQGSEA in the germline V gene. The CDR3 length is 15 residues. This CDR3 is CSVGPGQGASYEQYF. CDR3 in DNA: TGCAGCGTTGGACCAGGACAAGGTGCCTCCTACGAGCAGTACTTC.

The J gene is TRBJ2-7, the V gene TRBV9; TRBD1 is a possible D gene (5 bases). V shed 4 bases and J shed 1 base, with 18 bases lying between them. CDR3 length: 16 residues. The germline gives CDR1 SGDLS, CDR2 YYNGEE. CDR3 protein: CASSSEGSRGSYEQYF. The CDR3 DNA sequence: TGTGCCAGCAGCTCAGAAGGTTCTAGGGGATCCTACGAGCAGTACTTC.

This clone was recorded only once. J is TRBJ2-7 and V is TRBV4-3, with D tentatively TRBD1 or TRBD2 (7 bases each). Germline V lookup: CDR1 LGHNA, CDR2 YSLEER. The V end was cut by 0 bases, the J end by 5 bases, with 11 bases between. The CDR3 contains 14 residues. For the CDR3, the DNA is TGCGCCAGCAGCCAAGAGGGAGGGGGCAACGAGCAGTACTTC. Translation: CASSQEGGGNEQYF.

As concerns this clone: The sample has other DNA sequences that encode this CDR3 too. The chain is built from TRBV9 and TRBJ2-5; the D is unclear. Germline lookup yields CDR1 SGDLS and CDR2 YYNGEE. Trimming took off 0 bases at V and 3 bases at J, with 6 bases between the two ends. The CDR3 extends over 13 amino acids. CDR3 loop: CASSVGGKETQYF. The CDR3 bases are TGTGCCAGCAGCGTAGGGGGAAAAGAGACCCAGTACTTC.

This clone appeared a single time. The chain uses TRBV6-6 and TRBJ2-1; 10 nucleotides line up with TRBD2. Germline CDR1 reads MNHNY; CDR2 reads SVGAGI (reference sequence). V lost 4 bases and J lost 4; bases outside the gene matches: 1. CDR3 length equals 14 residues. The CDR3 region is CASSLAGGYNEQFF. CDR3 DNA sequence: TGTGCCAGCAGTTTAGCGGGAGGTTACAATGAGCAGTTCTTC.

This clone was seen once. The chain has TRBV7-6 and TRBJ2-5, with D perhaps TRBD2 (5 bases). The CDR3 spans 14 residues. Looked up from germline, CDR1 is SGHVS and CDR2 is FNYEAQ. Trimming stripped 5 bases from V and 2 bases from J, with 12 bases between. CDR3 protein: CASSPDFRQETQYF. CDR3 DNA sequence: TGTGCCAGCAGCCCGGACTTTCGACAAGAGACCCAGTACTTC.

The chain has TRBV4-3 and TRBJ1-6; D remains unclear. The V gene lost 0 bases and the J gene lost 13 bases, with 10 bases spanning the gap. The CDR3 contains 13 residues. CDR1 LGHNA and CDR2 YSLEER come from the germline V gene. The CDR3 here is CASSQDLGRPLHF. CDR3 nucleotides: TGCGCCAGCAGCCAAGATCTAGGGAGGCCCCTCCACTTT.

In its sample, this clone was seen a few times. The chain couples TRBV19 to TRBJ2-4; no definite D call. The CDR3 runs 14 residues. Between the trimmed V and J ends, which lost 5 bases and 8 bases, there was a span of 16 bases. The V gene's germline CDR1 is LNHDA and CDR2 SQIVND (reference sequence). CDR3 in amino acids: CASSDPKGMDIQYF. The CDR3 nucleotides read TGTGCCAGTAGTGACCCAAAAGGAATGGACATTCAGTACTTC.

The chain has TRBV5-1 and TRBJ1-2; TRBD1 aligns across 7 bases. The CDR3 sequence is 13 residues long. Germline loops: CDR1 SGHRS, CDR2 YFSETQ. With V trimmed by 3 bases and J by 5 bases, 4 bases remained unmatched. The CDR3 nucleotides read TGCGCCAGCAGCTGGGACAGCCTTTATGGCTACACCTTC. Translation: CASSWDSLYGYTF.

This clone was seen only once. The chain combines TRBV6-1 with TRBJ2-7; TRBD1 matches 7 bases. Per germline, CDR1 MNHNS and CDR2 SASEGT. CDR3 size: 12 residues. V was clipped by 6 bases and J by 7 bases; unmatched bases: 6. The CDR3, as DNA: TGTGCCAGCAGGGACAGGCTTTGGGAGCAGTACTTC. It yields the protein CASRDRLWEQYF.

This clone has a single count. The chain links TRBV30 to TRBJ2-7; D possibly corresponds to TRBD1 (6 bases). V was clipped by 4 bases and J by 4 bases, with 20 bases between them. Germline assignment: CDR1 GTSNPN and CDR2 SVGIG (reference sequence). The CDR3 has 15 amino acids. The CDR3, as DNA: TGTGCCTGGACCTCTGGGGGCGGAGGCGGGTACGAGCAGTACTTC. It is translated as CAWTSGGGGGYEQYF.

This clone was seen many times. This sequence joins TRBV28 and TRBJ1-5; D unresolved. V shed 5 bases and J shed 1 base, with 12 bases lying between them. Germline lookup yields CDR1 MDHEN and CDR2 SYDVKM. There are 15 residues in the CDR3. The CDR3 DNA reads TGTGCCAGCAGTCCACTTCGGGGAAGCAATCAGCCCCAGCATTTT. Translated, it gives CASSPLRGSNQPQHF.

The gene calls are TRBV12-5 and TRBJ2-7, with unresolved D. This CDR3 has 11 residues. V lost 5 bases and J 3 bases, leaving 5 bases between the germline ends. Germline V gene lookup returns CDR1 LGHNT and CDR2 FRNRAP. The CDR3 bases are TGTGCTAGTGGTACATACTACGAGCAGTACTTC. Translated: CASGTYYEQYF.

The J gene is TRBJ1-2, the V gene TRBV29-1; D is uncertain. V lost 5 bases to trimming and J lost 6 bases, with 10 bases between them. The CDR3 spans 11 residues. Germline V lookup: CDR1 SQVTM, CDR2 ANQGSEA. The CDR3 coding sequence is TGCAGCGTTCAGCTTCGTAATGGCTACACCTTC. Amino acid sequence: CSVQLRNGYTF.

The V and J genes are TRBV6-1 and TRBJ1-5; a weak D match, TRBD1 (6 bases). Trimming took 4 bases from V and 5 from J, leaving 15 bases between them. Germline CDR1 reads MNHNS; CDR2 reads SASEGT. The CDR3 consists of 15 residues. CDR3 DNA sequence: TGTGCCAGCAGTGGATGGACAGTGCCTGATCAGCCCCAGCATTTT. As protein: CASSGWTVPDQPQHF.

The gene calls are TRBV14 and TRBJ2-1; D gene unclear. This CDR3 has 13 amino acids. V lost 2 bases to trimming and J lost 2 bases, with 4 bases between them. CDR1 SGHDN and CDR2 FVKESK come from the germline V gene. The DNA of the CDR3 is TGTGCCAGCAGCCAACGGGCCTACAATGAGCAGTTCTTC. It encodes CASSQRAYNEQFF.

This rearrangement joins TRBV29-1 to TRBJ2-1; the D gene is possibly TRBD1 (6 bases). Germline V gene lookup returns CDR1 SQVTM and CDR2 ANQGSEA. The CDR3 sequence is 16 residues long. With 1 base removed from V and 4 bases from J, the gap between germline ends came to 17 bases. CDR3 loop: CSVEARDRLTYNEQFF. CDR3 DNA sequence: TGCAGCGTTGAAGCCCGTGACAGGCTGACTTACAATGAGCAGTTCTTC.

This clone turned up a few times. This chain joins TRBV13 and TRBJ2-1; possibly TRBD2 for D (6 bases). The V gene lost 10 bases and the J gene lost 0 bases, with 13 bases spanning the gap. The CDR3 runs to 14 residues. Germline CDR1 and CDR2: PRHDT and FYEKMQ (reference sequence). The CDR3: CATNSGSSYNEQFF. CDR3 DNA sequence: TGTGCCACCAATTCCGGGAGCTCCTACAATGAGCAGTTCTTC. The entire variable domain, with the rest obtained from reference TRBV13 and TRBJ2-1, is as follows: AAGVIQSPRHLIKEKRETATLKCYPIPRHDTVYWYQQGPGQDPQFLISFYEKMQSDKGSIPDRFSAQQFSDYHSELNMSSLELGDSALYFCATNSGSSYNEQFFGPGTRLTVL.